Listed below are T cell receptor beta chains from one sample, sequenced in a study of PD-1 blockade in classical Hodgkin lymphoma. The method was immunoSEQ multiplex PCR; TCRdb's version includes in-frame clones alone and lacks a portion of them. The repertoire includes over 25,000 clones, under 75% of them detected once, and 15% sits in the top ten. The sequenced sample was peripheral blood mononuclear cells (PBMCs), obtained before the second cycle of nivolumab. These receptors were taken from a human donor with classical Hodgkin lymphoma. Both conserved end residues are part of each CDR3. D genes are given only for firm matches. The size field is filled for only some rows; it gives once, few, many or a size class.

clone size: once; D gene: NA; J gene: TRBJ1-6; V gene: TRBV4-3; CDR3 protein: CASSRTGADNSPLHF; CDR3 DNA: TGCGCCAGCAGCCGAACAGGAGCAGATAATTCACCCCTCCACTTT
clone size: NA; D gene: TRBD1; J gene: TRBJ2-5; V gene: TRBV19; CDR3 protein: CARARQGETQYF; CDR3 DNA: TGTGCCAGAGCCCGACAGGGGGAGACCCAGTACTTC
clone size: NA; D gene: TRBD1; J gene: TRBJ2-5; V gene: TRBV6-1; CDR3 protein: CASSAGTGRTETQYF; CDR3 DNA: TGTGCCAGCAGTGCGGGGACAGGGAGAACAGAGACCCAGTACTTC
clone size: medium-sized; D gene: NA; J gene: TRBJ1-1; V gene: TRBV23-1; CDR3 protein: CASRPFGVRNTEAFF; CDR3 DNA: TGCGCCAGCAGACCCTTCGGGGTTAGGAACACTGAAGCTTTCTTT
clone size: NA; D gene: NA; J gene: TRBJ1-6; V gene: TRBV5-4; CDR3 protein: CASSSAGRSNSPLHF; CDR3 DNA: TGTGCCAGCAGCTCTGCGGGACGGAGTAATTCACCCCTCCACTTT
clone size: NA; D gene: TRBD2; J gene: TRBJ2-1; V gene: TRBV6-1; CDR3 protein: CASSVFSGGAYNEQFF; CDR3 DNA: TGTGCCAGCAGTGTGTTTAGCGGGGGGGCTTACAATGAGCAGTTCTTC
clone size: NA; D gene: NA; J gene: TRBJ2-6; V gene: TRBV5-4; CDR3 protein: CASSPGTLSSGANVLTF; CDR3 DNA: TGTGCCAGCAGCCCCGGGACGCTGAGCTCTGGGGCCAACGTCCTGACTTTC
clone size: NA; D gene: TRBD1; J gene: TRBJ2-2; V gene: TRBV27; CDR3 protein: CASSLHRGLSGELFF; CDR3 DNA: TGTGCCAGCAGTTTACACAGGGGGCTGTCCGGGGAGCTGTTTTTT
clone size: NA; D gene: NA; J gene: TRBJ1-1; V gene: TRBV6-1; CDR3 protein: CASSREGTEAFF; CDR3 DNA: TGTGCCAGCAGCAGGGAAGGCACTGAAGCCTTCTTT
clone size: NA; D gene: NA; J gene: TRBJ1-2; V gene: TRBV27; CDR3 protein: CASRRGSAYGYTF; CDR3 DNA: TGTGCCAGCAGGAGGGGGTCCGCCTATGGCTACACCTTC
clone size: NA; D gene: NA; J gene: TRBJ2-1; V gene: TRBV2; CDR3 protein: CASSSLGEQFF; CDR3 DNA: TGTGCCAGCAGTTCCCTTGGTGAGCAGTTCTTC
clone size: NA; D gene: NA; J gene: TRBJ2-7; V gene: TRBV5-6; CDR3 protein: CASSFDRRVYEQYF; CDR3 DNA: TGTGCCAGCAGCTTCGACAGGAGGGTCTACGAGCAGTACTTC
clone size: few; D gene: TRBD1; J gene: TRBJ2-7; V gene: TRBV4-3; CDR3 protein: CASSPRTGIEQYF; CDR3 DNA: TGCGCCAGCAGCCCCCGGACAGGGATAGAGCAGTACTTC
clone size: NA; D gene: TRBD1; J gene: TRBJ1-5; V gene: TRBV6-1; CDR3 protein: CASSDKRGQTDNQPQHF; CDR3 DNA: TGTGCCAGCAGTGATAAAAGGGGACAGACTGACAATCAGCCCCAGCATTTT
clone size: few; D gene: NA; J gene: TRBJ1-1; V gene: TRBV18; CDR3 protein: CASSPARGTRNTEAFF; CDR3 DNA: TGTGCCAGCTCACCCGCGCGAGGGACCCGGAACACTGAAGCTTTCTTT
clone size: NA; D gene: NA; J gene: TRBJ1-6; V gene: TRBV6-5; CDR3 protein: CASRSGGNSPLHF; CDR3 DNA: TGTGCCAGCAGATCGGGGGGTAATTCACCCCTCCACTTT
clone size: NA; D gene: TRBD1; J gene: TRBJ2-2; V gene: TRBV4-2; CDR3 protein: CASSQGTGPGGELFF; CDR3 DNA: TGTGCCAGCAGCCAGGGGACAGGGCCTGGCGGGGAGCTGTTTTTT
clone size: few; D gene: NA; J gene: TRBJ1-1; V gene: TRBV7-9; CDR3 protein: CASSFDGMNTEAFF; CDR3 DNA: TGTGCCAGCAGCTTTGACGGGATGAACACTGAAGCTTTCTTT
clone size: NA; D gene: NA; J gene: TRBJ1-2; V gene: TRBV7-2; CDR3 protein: CASSPRGYGYTF; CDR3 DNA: TGTGCCAGCAGCCCTCGCGGCTATGGCTACACCTTC
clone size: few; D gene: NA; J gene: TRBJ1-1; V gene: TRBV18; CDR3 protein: CASSSDRNTEAFF; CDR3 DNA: TGTGCCAGCTCATCCGACAGGAACACTGAAGCTTTCTTT
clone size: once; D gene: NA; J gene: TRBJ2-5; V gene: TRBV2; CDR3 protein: CASSDGSGHQETQYF; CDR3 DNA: TGTGCCAGCAGTGATGGTAGCGGACACCAAGAGACCCAGTACTTC
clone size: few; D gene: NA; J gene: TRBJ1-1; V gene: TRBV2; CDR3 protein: CASSEATAAGTEAFF; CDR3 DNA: TGTGCCAGCAGTGAAGCGACGGCGGCGGGGACTGAAGCTTTCTTT
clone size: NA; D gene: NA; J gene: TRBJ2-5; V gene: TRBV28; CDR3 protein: CASSFGGIQQETQYF; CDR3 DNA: TGTGCCAGCAGTTTCGGCGGGATCCAACAAGAGACCCAGTACTTC
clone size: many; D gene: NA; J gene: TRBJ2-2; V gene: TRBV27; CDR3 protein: CASSLRANTGELFF; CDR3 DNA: TGTGCCAGCAGTTTAAGGGCGAACACCGGGGAGCTGTTTTTT
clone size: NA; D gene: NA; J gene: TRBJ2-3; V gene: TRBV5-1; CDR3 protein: CASSSRDFNTDTQYF; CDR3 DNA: TGCGCCAGCAGCTCCCGGGACTTTAACACAGATACGCAGTATTTT
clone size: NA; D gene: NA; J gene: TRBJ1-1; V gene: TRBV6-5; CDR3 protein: CASSRTGNTEAFF; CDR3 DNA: TGTGCCAGCAGCCGTACAGGGAACACTGAAGCTTTCTTT
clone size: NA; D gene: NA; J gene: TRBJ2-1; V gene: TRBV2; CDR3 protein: CASSVQLSYNEQFF; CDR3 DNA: TGTGCCAGCAGTGTACAGCTCTCCTACAATGAGCAGTTCTTC
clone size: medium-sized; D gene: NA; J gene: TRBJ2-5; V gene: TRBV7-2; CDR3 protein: CASSRNGGAPEETQYF; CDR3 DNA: TGTGCCAGCAGCCGTAATGGGGGGGCGCCGGAAGAGACCCAGTACTTC
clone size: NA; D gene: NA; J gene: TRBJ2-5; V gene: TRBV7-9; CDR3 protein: CASNTIWQETQYF; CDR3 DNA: TGTGCCAGCAACACAATTTGGCAAGAGACCCAGTACTTC
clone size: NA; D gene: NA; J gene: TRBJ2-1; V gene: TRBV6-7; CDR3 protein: CATPQGGGSYNEQFF; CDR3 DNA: TGTGCCACCCCGCAAGGGGGGGGATCCTACAATGAGCAGTTCTTC
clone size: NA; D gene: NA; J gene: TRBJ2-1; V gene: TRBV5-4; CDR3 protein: CASSLAMSSYNEQFF; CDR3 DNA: TGTGCCAGCAGCTTGGCCATGAGCTCCTACAATGAGCAGTTCTTC
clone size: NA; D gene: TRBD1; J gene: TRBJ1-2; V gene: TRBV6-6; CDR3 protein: CASSRDRGPYGYTF; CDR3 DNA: TGTGCCAGCAGCCGGGACAGGGGGCCCTATGGCTACACCTTC
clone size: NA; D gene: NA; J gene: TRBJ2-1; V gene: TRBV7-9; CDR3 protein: CASRKNRDQDEQFF; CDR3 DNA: TGTGCCAGCAGGAAAAACAGGGATCAGGATGAGCAGTTCTTC
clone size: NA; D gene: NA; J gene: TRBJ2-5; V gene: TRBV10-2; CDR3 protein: CASLSLGLETQYF; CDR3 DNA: TGCGCCAGCCTTTCTCTCGGGCTAGAGACCCAGTACTTC